A selection of T cell receptor beta chains follows, all from one sample in a study of CD8 T cells in ankylosing spondylitis. TCRdb itself ran the 5' RACE reads through MiXCR, one entry per CDR3 protein. The sample comprises around 42,000 distinct CDR3 sequences, around 2.9% of which are singletons, and roughly 4.4% rests with the top ten. Sequencing was carried out using blood, either unsorted or a sorted T cell fraction (not recorded which). These TCRs come from a male donor with ankylosing spondylitis or in good health (not recorded which). CDR3s include the opening cysteine and the closing phenylalanine or tryptophan. The order of the fields is J gene, D gene, V gene, clone size, CDR3 DNA, CDR3 protein. The D gene is left open where the match is weak. The size entry gives once, few, many, or a class for an expanded clone.

j_gene: TRBJ2-3
d_gene: -
v_gene: TRBV9
abundance: many
CDR3nt: TGTGCCAGCAGCAACTCTCCAGCGACAGATACGCAGTATTTT
CDR3aa: CASSNSPATDTQYF

j_gene: TRBJ2-2
d_gene: TRBD2
v_gene: TRBV9
abundance: many
CDR3nt: TGTGCCAGCAGCGTACGGGACTATTCGGGCGGGGAGCTGTTTTTT
CDR3aa: CASSVRDYSGGELFF

j_gene: TRBJ2-7
d_gene: -
v_gene: TRBV9
abundance: many
CDR3nt: TGTGCCAGCAGCTTGGGCCTAGGGGTCTACGAGCAGTACTTC
CDR3aa: CASSLGLGVYEQYF

j_gene: TRBJ2-7
d_gene: TRBD1
v_gene: TRBV9
abundance: many
CDR3nt: TGTGCCAGCAGCGTAGACCCAGGGGGCTCCTACGAGCAGTACTTC
CDR3aa: CASSVDPGGSYEQYF

j_gene: TRBJ1-3
d_gene: TRBD1
v_gene: TRBV9
abundance: many
CDR3nt: TGTGCCAGCAGCTTCGCCGGGACAGGGCTCTCTGGAAACACCATATATTTT
CDR3aa: CASSFAGTGLSGNTIYF

j_gene: TRBJ1-6
d_gene: -
v_gene: TRBV9
abundance: many
CDR3nt: TGTGCCAGCAGCGTTGGTATGGGGCCCCTCCACTTT
CDR3aa: CASSVGMGPLHF

j_gene: TRBJ2-5
d_gene: TRBD1
v_gene: TRBV9
abundance: many
CDR3nt: TGTGCCAGCAGCGTCCATCTGGGACAGGGCAGTGGGGAGACCCAGTACTTC
CDR3aa: CASSVHLGQGSGETQYF

j_gene: TRBJ2-2
d_gene: -
v_gene: TRBV9
abundance: many
CDR3nt: TGTGCCAGCAGGGGCTCATTGGGAACCGGGGAGCTGTTTTTT
CDR3aa: CASRGSLGTGELFF

j_gene: TRBJ2-5
d_gene: TRBD1
v_gene: TRBV9
abundance: many
CDR3nt: TGTGCCAGCAGCGTAGCCCGGGACAGGGGTAGCGGGACCCAGTACTTC
CDR3aa: CASSVARDRGSGTQYF

j_gene: TRBJ1-3
d_gene: -
v_gene: TRBV9
abundance: many
CDR3nt: TGTGCCAGCAGCGTACTGGCAGAGAGCGGAAACACCATATATTTT
CDR3aa: CASSVLAESGNTIYF

j_gene: TRBJ2-5
d_gene: TRBD2
v_gene: TRBV9
abundance: many
CDR3nt: TGTGCCAGCAGCGTGAGCGGGAGGGAGACCCAGTACTTC
CDR3aa: CASSVSGRETQYF

j_gene: TRBJ2-5
d_gene: -
v_gene: TRBV9
abundance: many
CDR3nt: TGTGCCAGCAGCGTAGCTGGGGGGTCCCCCAGACAAGAGACCCAGTACTTC
CDR3aa: CASSVAGGSPRQETQYF

j_gene: TRBJ1-2
d_gene: -
v_gene: TRBV9
abundance: many
CDR3nt: TGTGCCAGCAGTGAGGGGGGGGCGCCGGACTATGGCTACACCTTC
CDR3aa: CASSEGGAPDYGYTF

j_gene: TRBJ1-1
d_gene: -
v_gene: TRBV9
abundance: many
CDR3nt: TGTGCCAGCAGCGTAGATCCCCTCCGAGTAACTGAAGCTTTCTTT
CDR3aa: CASSVDPLRVTEAFF

j_gene: TRBJ2-3
d_gene: TRBD1
v_gene: TRBV9
abundance: many
CDR3nt: TGTGCCAGCAGCGTAGGGGGACAGGGTCAAGATACGCAGTATTTT
CDR3aa: CASSVGGQGQDTQYF

j_gene: TRBJ2-6
d_gene: -
v_gene: TRBV9
abundance: many
CDR3nt: TGTGCCAGCAGCGTAGAGGGGACCAACGTCCTGACTTTC
CDR3aa: CASSVEGTNVLTF

j_gene: TRBJ1-3
d_gene: -
v_gene: TRBV9
abundance: many
CDR3nt: TGTGCCAGCAGCGTAGGGCAGTACTCTGGAAACACCATATATTTT
CDR3aa: CASSVGQYSGNTIYF

j_gene: TRBJ2-5
d_gene: TRBD2
v_gene: TRBV9
abundance: many
CDR3nt: TGTGCCAGCAGCGAGGGACTAGCGAGCCACCAAGAGACCCAGTACTTC
CDR3aa: CASSEGLASHQETQYF

j_gene: TRBJ2-7
d_gene: TRBD2
v_gene: TRBV9
abundance: many
CDR3nt: TGTGCCAGCAGCGCCGGGCGGGAGGGCTACGAGCAGTACTTC
CDR3aa: CASSAGREGYEQYF

j_gene: TRBJ2-3
d_gene: -
v_gene: TRBV9
abundance: many
CDR3nt: TGTGCCAGCAGCGAGGGGGTGGCGGGAGTTGCTTCAGATACGCAGTATTTT
CDR3aa: CASSEGVAGVASDTQYF

j_gene: TRBJ2-1
d_gene: -
v_gene: TRBV9
abundance: many
CDR3nt: TGTGCCAGCAGCGCCCAGGCGGACTCCTACAATGAGCAGTTCTTC
CDR3aa: CASSAQADSYNEQFF

j_gene: TRBJ2-7
d_gene: TRBD1
v_gene: TRBV9
abundance: many
CDR3nt: TGTGCCAGCAGCATGGACAGGGGCGAGCAGTACTTC
CDR3aa: CASSMDRGEQYF

j_gene: TRBJ2-1
d_gene: TRBD2
v_gene: TRBV9
abundance: many
CDR3nt: TGTGCCAGCAGCGCAGGGACTAGGGACAATGAGCAGTTCTTC
CDR3aa: CASSAGTRDNEQFF

j_gene: TRBJ2-3
d_gene: -
v_gene: TRBV9
abundance: many
CDR3nt: TGTGCCAGCAGCGCTTCCCGCCCGGATACGCAGTATTTT
CDR3aa: CASSASRPDTQYF

j_gene: TRBJ2-7
d_gene: TRBD2
v_gene: TRBV9
abundance: many
CDR3nt: TGTGCCAGCAGCCCTCTAGCGGGAGTAGGCGAGCAGTACTTC
CDR3aa: CASSPLAGVGEQYF

j_gene: TRBJ2-2
d_gene: -
v_gene: TRBV9
abundance: many
CDR3nt: TGTGCCAGCAGCGTAAACGGGCTCGGGGAGCTGTTTTTT
CDR3aa: CASSVNGLGELFF

j_gene: TRBJ1-1
d_gene: -
v_gene: TRBV9
abundance: many
CDR3nt: TGTGCCAGCAGCGTAACCCCCCTCTCCCTTGAAGCTTTCTTT
CDR3aa: CASSVTPLSLEAFF

j_gene: TRBJ2-2
d_gene: TRBD2
v_gene: TRBV9
abundance: many
CDR3nt: TGTGCCAGCAGCGCAGGACTAGCGGGAGGGCCATCGACCGGGGAGCTGTTTTTT
CDR3aa: CASSAGLAGGPSTGELFF

j_gene: TRBJ2-1
d_gene: TRBD2
v_gene: TRBV9
abundance: many
CDR3nt: TGTGCCAGCAGTCAGCGGGAGGGCTCCTACAATGAGCAGTTCTTC
CDR3aa: CASSQREGSYNEQFF

j_gene: TRBJ2-3
d_gene: -
v_gene: TRBV9
abundance: many
CDR3nt: TGTGCCAGCAGCCTTCGGGAGAGGGGCACAGATACGCAGTATTTT
CDR3aa: CASSLRERGTDTQYF

j_gene: TRBJ2-2
d_gene: TRBD2
v_gene: TRBV9
abundance: many
CDR3nt: TGTGCCAGCGGGAGGGTGCCCGGGGAGCTGTTTTTT
CDR3aa: CASGRVPGELFF

j_gene: TRBJ2-7
d_gene: -
v_gene: TRBV9
abundance: many
CDR3nt: TGTGCCAGCAGCCCAACTCCTTACGAGCAGTACTTC
CDR3aa: CASSPTPYEQYF

j_gene: TRBJ2-1
d_gene: TRBD2
v_gene: TRBV9
abundance: many
CDR3nt: TGTGCCAGCAGCGACCGGACTAGCGGGAGGAGCGGCTCCTACAATGAGCAGTTCTTC
CDR3aa: CASSDRTSGRSGSYNEQFF

j_gene: TRBJ2-7
d_gene: -
v_gene: TRBV9
abundance: many
CDR3nt: TGTGCCAGCAGCCGCACCCCCGGAGGATTCTTCTACGAGCAGTACTTC
CDR3aa: CASSRTPGGFFYEQYF

j_gene: TRBJ2-5
d_gene: TRBD2
v_gene: TRBV9
abundance: many
CDR3nt: TGTGCCAGCAGCTCCGGGACTAGCGGGGGGGAGACCCAGTACTTC
CDR3aa: CASSSGTSGGETQYF

j_gene: TRBJ2-5
d_gene: -
v_gene: TRBV9
abundance: many
CDR3nt: TGTGCCAGCAGCCCGGCACCACTAGGCGGGGAGACCCAGTACTTC
CDR3aa: CASSPAPLGGETQYF

j_gene: TRBJ2-2
d_gene: -
v_gene: TRBV9
abundance: many
CDR3nt: TGTGCCAGCAGCGTAGAGGCCTCCCGGGGGGGGGAGCTGTTTTTT
CDR3aa: CASSVEASRGGELFF

j_gene: TRBJ2-3
d_gene: -
v_gene: TRBV9
abundance: many
CDR3nt: TGTGCCAGCAGCGTAGGAGTACAATTGACAGATACGCAGTATTTT
CDR3aa: CASSVGVQLTDTQYF

j_gene: TRBJ2-5
d_gene: TRBD2
v_gene: TRBV9
abundance: many
CDR3nt: TGTGCCAGCAGCGTAGCTAGCGGGGGGGCCAGGGAGACCCAGTACTTC
CDR3aa: CASSVASGGARETQYF

j_gene: TRBJ2-1
d_gene: -
v_gene: TRBV9
abundance: many
CDR3nt: TGTGCCAGCAGCGTTGAGGGGCTGGGGGAGCAGTTCTTC
CDR3aa: CASSVEGLGEQFF

j_gene: TRBJ2-4
d_gene: -
v_gene: TRBV9
abundance: many
CDR3nt: TGTGCCAGCAGCGTCGGACTTTTAGCCAAAAACATTCAGTACTTC
CDR3aa: CASSVGLLAKNIQYF

j_gene: TRBJ2-5
d_gene: TRBD1
v_gene: TRBV9
abundance: many
CDR3nt: TGTGCCAGCAGCCCGCCCCCGGGACAGGGTATAGAGACCCAGTACTTC
CDR3aa: CASSPPPGQGIETQYF

j_gene: TRBJ2-7
d_gene: -
v_gene: TRBV9
abundance: many
CDR3nt: TGTGCCAGCAGCGTAGAAGCCAATTCCTACGAGCAGTACTTC
CDR3aa: CASSVEANSYEQYF

j_gene: TRBJ2-3
d_gene: TRBD2
v_gene: TRBV9
abundance: many
CDR3nt: TGTGCCAGCAGCGTCCAAGCGGGAGGCCCAGATACGCAGTATTTT
CDR3aa: CASSVQAGGPDTQYF

j_gene: TRBJ2-3
d_gene: -
v_gene: TRBV9
abundance: many
CDR3nt: TGTGCCAGCAGCCAACTTCCCAACACGCAGTATTTT
CDR3aa: CASSQLPNTQYF

j_gene: TRBJ2-4
d_gene: TRBD1
v_gene: TRBV9
abundance: many
CDR3nt: TGTGCCAGCAGCCTCGGGACAGGGTTAGCCAAAAACATTCAGTACTTC
CDR3aa: CASSLGTGLAKNIQYF

j_gene: TRBJ2-1
d_gene: -
v_gene: TRBV9
abundance: many
CDR3nt: TGTGCCAGCAGCGTAGCTCCAGGACTAGGGGGAGGTGAGCAGTTCTTC
CDR3aa: CASSVAPGLGGGEQFF

j_gene: TRBJ2-1
d_gene: TRBD2
v_gene: TRBV9
abundance: many
CDR3nt: TGTGCCAGCAGCGGGGGGAGCGGGAGTTTTAATGAGCAGTTCTTC
CDR3aa: CASSGGSGSFNEQFF

j_gene: TRBJ1-2
d_gene: TRBD1
v_gene: TRBV9
abundance: many
CDR3nt: TGTGCCAGCAGCCGCGGACAGGGGGCTATGTCGGATGGCTACACCTTC
CDR3aa: CASSRGQGAMSDGYTF

j_gene: TRBJ2-5
d_gene: -
v_gene: TRBV9
abundance: large
CDR3nt: TGTGCCAGCAGCCGAGGGGAGACCCAGTACTTC
CDR3aa: CASSRGETQYF

j_gene: TRBJ2-5
d_gene: -
v_gene: TRBV9
abundance: few
CDR3nt: TGTGCCAGCAGCGTAGGGCTGGACCAAGAGACCCAGTACTTC
CDR3aa: CASSVGLDQETQYF

j_gene: TRBJ2-7
d_gene: -
v_gene: TRBV21-1
abundance: many
CDR3nt: TGTGCCAGCAGCAAAAAGACAGGGGAGTCCTCCTACGAGCAGTACTTC
CDR3aa: CASSKKTGESSYEQYF

j_gene: TRBJ2-1
d_gene: TRBD2
v_gene: TRBV9
abundance: many
CDR3nt: TGTGCCAGCAGCCCCCGGACCGGCGGGAGGGTGGACAATGAGCAGTTCTTC
CDR3aa: CASSPRTGGRVDNEQFF

j_gene: TRBJ2-1
d_gene: -
v_gene: TRBV9
abundance: many
CDR3nt: TGTGCCAGCAGCGGACTAGGGACCTTTGGGAGGGAGCAGTTCTTC
CDR3aa: CASSGLGTFGREQFF

j_gene: TRBJ2-4
d_gene: TRBD2
v_gene: TRBV9
abundance: many
CDR3nt: TGTGCCAGCAGCGTAGGGGTGGGGGGGGACGGGAACATTCAGTACTTC
CDR3aa: CASSVGVGGDGNIQYF